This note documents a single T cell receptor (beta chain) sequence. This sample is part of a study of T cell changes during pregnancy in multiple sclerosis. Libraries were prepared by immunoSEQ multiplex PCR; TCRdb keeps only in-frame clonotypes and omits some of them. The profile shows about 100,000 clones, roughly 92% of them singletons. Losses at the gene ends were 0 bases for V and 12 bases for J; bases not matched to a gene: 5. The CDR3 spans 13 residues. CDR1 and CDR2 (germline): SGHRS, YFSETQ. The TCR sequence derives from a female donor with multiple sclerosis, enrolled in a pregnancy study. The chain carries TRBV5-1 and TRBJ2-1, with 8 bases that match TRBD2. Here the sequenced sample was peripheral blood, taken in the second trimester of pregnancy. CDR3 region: CASSLAGAGGQFF. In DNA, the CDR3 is TGCGCCAGCAGCTTGGCCGGGGCGGGGGGGCAGTTCTTC.